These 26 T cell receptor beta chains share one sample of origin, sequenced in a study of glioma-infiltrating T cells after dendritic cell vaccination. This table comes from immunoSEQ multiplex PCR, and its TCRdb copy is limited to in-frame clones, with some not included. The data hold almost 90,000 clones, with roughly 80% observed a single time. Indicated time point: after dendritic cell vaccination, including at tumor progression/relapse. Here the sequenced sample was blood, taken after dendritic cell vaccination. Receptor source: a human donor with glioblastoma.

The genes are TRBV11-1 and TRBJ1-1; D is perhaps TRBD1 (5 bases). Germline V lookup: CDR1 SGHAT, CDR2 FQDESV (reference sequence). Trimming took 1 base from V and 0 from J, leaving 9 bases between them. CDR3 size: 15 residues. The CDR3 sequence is CASSLDGRVNTEAFF. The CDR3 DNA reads TGTGCCAGCAGCTTAGACGGCAGGGTGAACACTGAAGCTTTCTTT. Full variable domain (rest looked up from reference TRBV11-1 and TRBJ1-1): EAEVAQSPRYKITEKSQAVAFWCDPISGHATLYWYRQILGQGPELLVQFQDESVVDDSQLPKDRFSAERLKGVDSTLKIQPAELGDSAMYLCASSLDGRVNTEAFFGQGTRLTVV.

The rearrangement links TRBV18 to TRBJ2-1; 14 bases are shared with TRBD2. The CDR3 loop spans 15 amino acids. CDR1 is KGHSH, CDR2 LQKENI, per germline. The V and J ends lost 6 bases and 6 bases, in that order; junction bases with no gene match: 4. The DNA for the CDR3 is TGTGCCAGCTCCCCCGGACTAGCGGGGGGCAATGAGCAGTTCTTC. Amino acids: CASSPGLAGGNEQFF.

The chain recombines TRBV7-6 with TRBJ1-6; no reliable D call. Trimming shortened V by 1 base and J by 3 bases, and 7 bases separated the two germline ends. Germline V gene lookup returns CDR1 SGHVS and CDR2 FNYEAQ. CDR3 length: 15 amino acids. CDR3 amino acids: CASSLGGDYNSPLHF. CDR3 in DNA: TGTGCCAGCAGCTTAGGCGGGGACTATAATTCACCCCTCCACTTT.

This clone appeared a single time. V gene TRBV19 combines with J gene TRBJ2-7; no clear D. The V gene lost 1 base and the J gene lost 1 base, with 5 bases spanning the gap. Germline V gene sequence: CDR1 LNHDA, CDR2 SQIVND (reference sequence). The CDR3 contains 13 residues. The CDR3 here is CASSIAQSYEQYF. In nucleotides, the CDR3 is TGTGCCAGTAGTATAGCACAGTCCTACGAGCAGTACTTC.

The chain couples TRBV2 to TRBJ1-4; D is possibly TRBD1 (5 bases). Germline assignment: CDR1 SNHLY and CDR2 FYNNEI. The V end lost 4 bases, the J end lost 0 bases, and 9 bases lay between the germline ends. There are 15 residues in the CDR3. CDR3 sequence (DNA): TGTGCCAGCAGTGTTGACAGAGCAACTAATGAAAAACTGTTTTTT. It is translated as CASSVDRATNEKLFF.

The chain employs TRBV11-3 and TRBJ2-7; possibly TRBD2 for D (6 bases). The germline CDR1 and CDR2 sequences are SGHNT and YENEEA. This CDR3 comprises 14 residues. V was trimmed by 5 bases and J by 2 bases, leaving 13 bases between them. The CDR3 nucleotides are TGTGCCAGCAGCGCGTCCGGGGGTACCTACGAGCAGTACTTC. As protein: CASSASGGTYEQYF. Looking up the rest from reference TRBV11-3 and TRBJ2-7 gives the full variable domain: EAGVVQSPRYKIIEKKQPVAFWCNPISGHNTLYWYLQNLGQGPELLIRYENEEAVDDSQLPKDRFSAERLKGVDSTLKIQPAELGDSAVYLCASSASGGTYEQYFGPGTRLTVT.

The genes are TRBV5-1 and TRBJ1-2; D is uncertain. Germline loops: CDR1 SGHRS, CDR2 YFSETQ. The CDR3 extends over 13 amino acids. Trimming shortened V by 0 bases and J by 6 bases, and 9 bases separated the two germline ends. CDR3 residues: CASSLAVEDGYTF. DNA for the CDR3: TGCGCCAGCAGCTTGGCCGTCGAGGATGGCTACACCTTC.

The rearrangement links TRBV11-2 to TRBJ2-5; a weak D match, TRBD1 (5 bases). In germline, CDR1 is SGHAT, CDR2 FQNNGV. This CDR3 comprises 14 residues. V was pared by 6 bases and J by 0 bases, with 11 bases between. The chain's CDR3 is CASSAQGYQETQYF. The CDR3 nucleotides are TGTGCCAGCAGTGCTCAGGGTTACCAAGAGACCCAGTACTTC.

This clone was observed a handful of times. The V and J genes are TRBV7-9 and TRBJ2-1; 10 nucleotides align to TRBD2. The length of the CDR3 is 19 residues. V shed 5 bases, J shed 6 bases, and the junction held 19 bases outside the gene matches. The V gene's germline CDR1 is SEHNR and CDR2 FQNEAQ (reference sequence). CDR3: CASSPKHRLAGAEGNEQFF. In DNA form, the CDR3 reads TGTGCCAGCAGCCCCAAACACCGTCTAGCGGGGGCCGAAGGCAATGAGCAGTTCTTC.

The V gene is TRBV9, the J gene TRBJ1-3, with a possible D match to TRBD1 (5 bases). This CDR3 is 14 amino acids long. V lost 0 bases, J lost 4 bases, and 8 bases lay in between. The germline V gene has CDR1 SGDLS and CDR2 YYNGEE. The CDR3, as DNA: TGTGCCAGCAGCGTAGGGGGCGCGGGAAACACCATATATTTT. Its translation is CASSVGGAGNTIYF.

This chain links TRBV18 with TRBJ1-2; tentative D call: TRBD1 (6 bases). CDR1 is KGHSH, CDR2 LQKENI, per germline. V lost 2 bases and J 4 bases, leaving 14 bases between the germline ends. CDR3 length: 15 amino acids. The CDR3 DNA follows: TGTGCCAGCTCACCAGAGGGGGACGGAACCTATGGCTACACCTTC. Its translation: CASSPEGDGTYGYTF.

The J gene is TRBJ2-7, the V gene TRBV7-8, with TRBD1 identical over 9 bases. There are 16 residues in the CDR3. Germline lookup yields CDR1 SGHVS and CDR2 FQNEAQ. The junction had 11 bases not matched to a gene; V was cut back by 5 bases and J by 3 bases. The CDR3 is CASSANPGTGIYEQYF. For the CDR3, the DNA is TGTGCCAGCAGCGCCAACCCGGGGACAGGGATCTACGAGCAGTACTTC.

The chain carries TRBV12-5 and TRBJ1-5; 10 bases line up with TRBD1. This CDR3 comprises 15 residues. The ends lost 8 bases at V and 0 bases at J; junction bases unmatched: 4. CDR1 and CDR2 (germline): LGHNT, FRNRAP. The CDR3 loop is CASRQGASSNQPQHF. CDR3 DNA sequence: TGTGCTAGTAGACAGGGGGCGAGTAGCAATCAGCCCCAGCATTTT.

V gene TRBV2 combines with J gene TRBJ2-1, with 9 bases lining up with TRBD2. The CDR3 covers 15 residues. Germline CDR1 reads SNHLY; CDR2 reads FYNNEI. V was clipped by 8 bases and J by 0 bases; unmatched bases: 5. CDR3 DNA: TGTGCCAGCGGGAGCGGGGGGCCCTCCTACAATGAGCAGTTCTTC. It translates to CASGSGGPSYNEQFF. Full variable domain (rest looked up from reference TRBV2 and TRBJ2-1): EPEVTQTPSHQVTQMGQEVILRCVPISNHLYFYWYRQILGQKVEFLVSFYNNEISEKSEIFDDQFSVERPDGSNFTLKIRSTKLEDSAMYFCASGSGGPSYNEQFFGPGTRLTVL.

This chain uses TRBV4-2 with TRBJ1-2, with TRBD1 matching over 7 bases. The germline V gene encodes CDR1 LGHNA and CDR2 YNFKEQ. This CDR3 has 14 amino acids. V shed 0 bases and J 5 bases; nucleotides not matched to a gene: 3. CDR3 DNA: TGTGCCAGCAGCCAAGATAACAGGGGTTATGGCTACACCTTC. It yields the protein CASSQDNRGYGYTF.

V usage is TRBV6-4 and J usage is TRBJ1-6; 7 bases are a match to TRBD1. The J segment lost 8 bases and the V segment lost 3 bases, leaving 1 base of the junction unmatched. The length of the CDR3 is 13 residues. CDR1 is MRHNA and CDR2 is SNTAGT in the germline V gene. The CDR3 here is CASSETGDSPLHF. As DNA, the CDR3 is TGTGCCAGCAGTGAAACAGGGGATTCACCCCTCCACTTT.

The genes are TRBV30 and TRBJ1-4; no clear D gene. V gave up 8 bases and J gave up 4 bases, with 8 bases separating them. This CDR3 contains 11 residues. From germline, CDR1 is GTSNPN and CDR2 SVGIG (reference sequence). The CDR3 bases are TGTGCCGGAGGCCTTAATGAAAAACTGTTTTTT. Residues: CAGGLNEKLFF.

CDR3 nucleotide sequence: TGTGCCACCAGCAGAGTGGACTGGGTCTCCTACGAGCAGTACTTC. Its protein product is CATSRVDWVSYEQYF. This sequence joins TRBV15 and TRBJ2-7; tentative D call: TRBD2 (5 bases). Germline loops: CDR1 LNHNV, CDR2 YYDKDF (reference sequence). The CDR3 loop spans 15 amino acids. V was clipped by 1 base and J by 0 bases, with 10 bases between them.

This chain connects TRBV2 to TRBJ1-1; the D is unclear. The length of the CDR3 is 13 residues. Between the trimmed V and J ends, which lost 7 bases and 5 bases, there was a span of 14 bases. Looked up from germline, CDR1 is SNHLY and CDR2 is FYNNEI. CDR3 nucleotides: TGTGCCAGCATGGTCTTTGAACAGACTGAAGCTTTCTTT. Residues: CASMVFEQTEAFF.

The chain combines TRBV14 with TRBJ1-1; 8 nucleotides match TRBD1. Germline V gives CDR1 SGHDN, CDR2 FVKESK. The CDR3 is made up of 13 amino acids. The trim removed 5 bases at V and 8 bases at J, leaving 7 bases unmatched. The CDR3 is CASSVRQGREAFF. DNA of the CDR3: TGTGCCAGCAGCGTACGACAGGGGCGAGAAGCTTTCTTT.

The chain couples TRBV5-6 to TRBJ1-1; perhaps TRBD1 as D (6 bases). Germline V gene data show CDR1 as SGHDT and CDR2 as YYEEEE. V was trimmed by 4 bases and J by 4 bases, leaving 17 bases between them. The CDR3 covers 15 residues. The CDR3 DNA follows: TGTGCCAGCAGCCCCCCAGGGGTTCAGGGCACTGAAGCTTTCTTT. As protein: CASSPPGVQGTEAFF. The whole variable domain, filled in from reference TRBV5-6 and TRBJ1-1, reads DAGVTQSPTHLIKTRGQQVTLRCSPKSGHDTVSWYQQALGQGPQFIFQYYEEEERQRGNFPDRFSGHQFPNYSSELNVNALLLGDSALYLCASSPPGVQGTEAFFGQGTRLTVV.

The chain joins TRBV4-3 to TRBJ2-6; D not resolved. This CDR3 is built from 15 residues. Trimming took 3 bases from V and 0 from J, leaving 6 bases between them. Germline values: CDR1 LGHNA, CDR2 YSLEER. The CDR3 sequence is CASSHGSSGANVLTF. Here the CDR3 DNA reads TGCGCCAGCAGCCACGGTAGCTCTGGGGCCAACGTCCTGACTTTC.

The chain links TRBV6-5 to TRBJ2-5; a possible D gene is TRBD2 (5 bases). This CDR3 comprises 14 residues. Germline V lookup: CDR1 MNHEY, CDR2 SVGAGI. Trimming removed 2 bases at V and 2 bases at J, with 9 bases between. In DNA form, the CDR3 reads TGTGCCAGCAGTTACGGAGGCGGACAAGAGACCCAGTACTTC. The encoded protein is CASSYGGGQETQYF.

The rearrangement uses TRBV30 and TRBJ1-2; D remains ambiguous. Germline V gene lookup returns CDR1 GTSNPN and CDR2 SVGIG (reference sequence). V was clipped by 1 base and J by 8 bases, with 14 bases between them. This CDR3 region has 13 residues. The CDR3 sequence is CAWSETYGVGYTF. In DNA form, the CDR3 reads TGTGCCTGGAGTGAGACTTACGGGGTAGGCTACACCTTC. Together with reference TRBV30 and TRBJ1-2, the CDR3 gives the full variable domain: SQTIHQWPATLVQPVGSPLSLECTVEGTSNPNLYWYRQAAGRGLQLLFYSVGIGQISSEVPQNLSASRPQDRQFILSSKKLLLSDSGFYLCAWSETYGVGYTFGSGTRLTVV.

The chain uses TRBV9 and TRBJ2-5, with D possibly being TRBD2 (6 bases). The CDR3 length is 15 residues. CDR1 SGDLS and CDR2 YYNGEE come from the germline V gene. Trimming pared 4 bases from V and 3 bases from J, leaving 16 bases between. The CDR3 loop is CASSSSGWGEETQYF. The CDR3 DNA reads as TGTGCCAGCAGCTCGTCAGGTTGGGGGGAAGAGACCCAGTACTTC.

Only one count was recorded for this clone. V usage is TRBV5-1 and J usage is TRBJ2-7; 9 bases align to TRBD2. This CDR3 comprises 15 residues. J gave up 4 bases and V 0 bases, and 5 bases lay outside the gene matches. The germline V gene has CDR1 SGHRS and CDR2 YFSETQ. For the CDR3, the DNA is TGCGCCAGCAGCTTGGATGGCGGGGGGGCGTACGAGCAGTACTTC. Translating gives CASSLDGGGAYEQYF.